The clone carrying this T cell receptor (beta chain) was observed at least ten times. The target antigen is unknown. The length of the CDR3 is 19 residues. The germline V gene encodes CDR1 MNHNS and CDR2 SASEGT. V lost 8 bases to trimming and J lost 4 bases; unmatched junction nucleotides: 26. During its preparation, the TCRbeta library received unique molecular identifiers. TCRdb re-analysed the PCR reads in MiXCR, keeping a single row per CDR3 protein. The sample includes fewer than 550,000 distinct CDR3 sequences, about 10% of them seen just once. This sample was included in a study of T-cell reconstitution after alpha-beta-depleted transplantation in children. Study-wide results and limits: A year had passed since transplant, and T-cell counts and diversity by then came mostly from newly produced T cells. Elevated TCRbeta diversity at day 60 was traced, in some patients, to surviving recipient T cells and thymic progenitors.

The chain has TRBV6-1 and TRBJ2-7; 7 bases map to TRBD1. This TCR was recovered from a child younger than 10 with inherited bone marrow failure, due to receive a stem cell transplant. The sequences come from PBMCs, collected before TCRalphabeta/CD19-depleted stem cell transplant. The CDR3 bases are TGTGCCAGCTCTCGACAGGGAAACCTGGGCCTCGGGCTTACGTACGAGCAGTACTTC. Translated: CASSRQGNLGLGLTYEQYF.